What follows are 15 T cell receptor beta chains derived from one specimen sequenced in a study of T cells after yellow fever vaccination. In TCRdb, the 5' RACE reads were re-called with MiXCR into one record per CDR3 protein. Of approximately 350,000 distinct CDR3 sequences in the sample, roughly 10% are singletons; the top ten hold around 18%. Here the sequenced sample was PBMCs, taken on the day of the first yellow fever vaccination. These receptor sequences come from a man aged 18 to 29 who received the YFV17D yellow fever vaccine.

This chain connects TRBV7-2 to TRBJ2-6; the match to TRBD2 covers 8 bases. V lost 7 bases to trimming and J lost 0 bases; unmatched junction nucleotides: 8. This CDR3 region has 17 residues. Looked up from germline, CDR1 is SGHTA and CDR2 is FQGNSA. CDR3 nucleotides: TGTGCCAGCATCAGGACTAGCCGAAACTCTGGGGCCAACGTCCTGACTTTC. It specifies CASIRTSRNSGANVLTF.

This clonotype has at least ten counts. This rearrangement joins TRBV5-1 to TRBJ2-1; 8 nucleotides match TRBD2. The CDR3 has 15 residues. Germline trimming cut 4 bases from V and 3 bases from J; bases unmatched to any gene: 6. Germline V gene data show CDR1 as SGHRS and CDR2 as YFSETQ. DNA of the CDR3: TGCGCCAGCAGCGAAACTAGCGGAGGCTACAATGAGCAGTTCTTC. Protein sequence: CASSETSGGYNEQFF.

In this sample, this clonotype turned up a few times. The CDR3 bases are TGTGCCAGCAGCTTAAGTCTAGCGGGGCCCCAAGAGACCCAGTACTTC. This codes for CASSLSLAGPQETQYF. J is TRBJ2-5 and V is TRBV7-2; 9 bases line up with TRBD2. The CDR3 is 16 amino acids. Germline CDR1 reads SGHTA; CDR2 reads FQGNSA. J gave up 1 base and V 2 bases, and 5 bases lay outside the gene matches.

This chain connects TRBV2 to TRBJ2-6; D call uncertain. Trimming removed 4 bases from V and 4 bases from J, with 8 bases in between. Germline values: CDR1 SNHLY, CDR2 FYNNEI. This CDR3 region has 14 residues. In DNA, the CDR3 is TGTGCCAGCAGTGTGGCTCCCGGGGCCAACGTCCTGACTTTC. Its protein is CASSVAPGANVLTF. Full variable domain (rest looked up from reference TRBV2 and TRBJ2-6): EPEVTQTPSHQVTQMGQEVILRCVPISNHLYFYWYRQILGQKVEFLVSFYNNEISEKSEIFDDQFSVERPDGSNFTLKIRSTKLEDSAMYFCASSVAPGANVLTFGAGSRLTVL.

This rearrangement joins TRBV5-1 to TRBJ2-3; 7 bases line up with TRBD2. Germline V gene lookup returns CDR1 SGHRS and CDR2 YFSETQ. This CDR3 spans 14 amino acids. Unmatched junction bases numbered 5, after V lost 5 bases and J lost 2 bases. DNA of the CDR3: TGCGCCAGCAGGGGAGGGGCAATCACAGATACGCAGTATTTT. Its translation is CASRGGAITDTQYF.

This clonotype was observed a handful of times. The chain has TRBV20-1 and TRBJ2-2; D is unclear. The V end lost 7 bases, the J end lost 7 bases, and 13 bases lay between the germline ends. Germline assignment: CDR1 DFQATT and CDR2 SNEGSKA (reference sequence). The CDR3 is made up of 12 amino acids. The CDR3 DNA reads as TGCAGTGGCCGGCCCCGCCACGGGGAGCTGTTTTTT. As protein: CSGRPRHGELFF.

The table lists this clonotype with a few counts. This rearrangement joins TRBV7-8 to TRBJ1-1; D is undetermined. With 5 bases removed from V and 4 bases from J, the gap between germline ends came to 11 bases. The CDR3 has 13 amino acids. The germline V gene has CDR1 SGHVS and CDR2 FQNEAQ. The CDR3 spells CASSPQVGTEAFF. In nucleotides, the CDR3 is TGTGCCAGCAGCCCCCAAGTAGGCACTGAAGCTTTCTTT.

V gene TRBV7-2 combines with J gene TRBJ1-2; the D gene is possibly TRBD1 (5 bases). The germline V gene has CDR1 SGHTA and CDR2 FQGNSA. V lost 6 bases to trimming and J lost 2 bases, with 10 bases between them. The CDR3 spans 13 residues. As DNA, the CDR3 is TGTGCCAGCAGACAACAGGCGAACTATGGCTACACCTTC. Translation gives CASRQQANYGYTF.

Many counts were recorded for this clonotype. The chain has TRBV12-3 or TRBV12-4 and TRBJ1-4; 9 positions agree with TRBD1. This CDR3 is built from 14 residues. V gave up 6 bases and J gave up 7 bases; unmatched junction bases: 6. The CDR3 DNA reads as TGTGCCAGCAGCAGGACAGGGGATATTGAAAAACTGTTTTTT. It yields the protein CASSRTGDIEKLFF.

The V gene is TRBV4-2, the J gene TRBJ2-2; maybe TRBD2 (5 bases). From germline, CDR1 is LGHNA and CDR2 YNFKEQ. V was pared by 1 base and J by 6 bases, with 15 bases between. This CDR3 is 16 amino acids long. CDR3 loop: CASSQAKGSDPGELFF. In DNA, the CDR3 is TGTGCCAGCAGCCAAGCTAAGGGTAGCGACCCCGGGGAGCTGTTTTTT.

This chain links TRBV7-6 with TRBJ2-2, with TRBD2 matching over 10 bases. V dropped 1 base and J dropped 4; count of bases not matched to a gene: 9. Germline V CDR1 and CDR2: SGHVS, FNYEAQ. This CDR3 comprises 18 residues. The CDR3 region is CASSLGSGLAVVTGELFF. The CDR3 DNA follows: TGTGCCAGCAGCTTAGGTTCCGGACTAGCGGTAGTCACCGGGGAGCTGTTTTTT. The full variable domain, completed using reference TRBV7-6 and TRBJ2-2, is GAGVSQSPRYKVTKRGQDVALRCDPISGHVSLYWYRQALGQGPEFLTYFNYEAQQDKSGLPNDRFSAERPEGSISTLTIQRTEQRDSAMYRCASSLGSGLAVVTGELFFGEGSRLTVL.

The sample holds a few counts of this clonotype. The chain is built from TRBV11-2 and TRBJ2-3; the match to TRBD2 covers 10 bases. The length of the CDR3 is 15 residues. Germline assignment: CDR1 SGHAT and CDR2 FQNNGV. The V and J ends lost 5 bases and 2 bases, in that order; junction bases with no gene match: 4. The DNA for the CDR3 is TGTGCCAGCAGCCGTAGCGGGGGGACCACAGATACGCAGTATTTT. It translates to CASSRSGGTTDTQYF. Full variable domain (rest looked up from reference TRBV11-2 and TRBJ2-3): EAGVAQSPRYKIIEKRQSVAFWCNPISGHATLYWYQQILGQGPKLLIQFQNNGVVDDSQLPKDRFSAERLKGVDSTLKIQPAKLEDSAVYLCASSRSGGTTDTQYFGPGTRLTVL.

The chain combines TRBV11-2 with TRBJ1-1; the D is unclear. The germline gives CDR1 SGHAT, CDR2 FQNNGV. With 4 bases removed from V and 8 bases from J, the gap between germline ends came to 17 bases. The CDR3 spans 14 residues. This CDR3 reads CASSSAQLTVEAFF. CDR3 nucleotide sequence: TGTGCCAGCAGCTCTGCCCAATTAACAGTCGAAGCTTTCTTT. Looking up the rest from reference TRBV11-2 and TRBJ1-1 gives the full variable domain: EAGVAQSPRYKIIEKRQSVAFWCNPISGHATLYWYQQILGQGPKLLIQFQNNGVVDDSQLPKDRFSAERLKGVDSTLKIQPAKLEDSAVYLCASSSAQLTVEAFFGQGTRLTVV.

This clonotype was seen a handful of times. V usage is TRBV4-3 and J usage is TRBJ2-3; D possibly corresponds to TRBD2 (7 bases). Germline CDR1 LGHNA, CDR2 YSLEER. The CDR3 runs to 17 residues. Trimming cost V 4 bases and J 4 bases, with 21 bases left between them. The CDR3 protein is CASSPEWAGAPADTQYF. As DNA, the CDR3 is TGCGCCAGCAGCCCCGAATGGGCGGGGGCCCCGGCAGATACGCAGTATTTT.

This clonotype occurred once. The chain couples TRBV6-2 or TRBV6-3 to TRBJ2-1; 12 nucleotides align to TRBD2. In germline, CDR1 is MNHEY, CDR2 SVGEGT. CDR3 length: 17 amino acids. V lost 4 bases to trimming and J lost 6 bases; unmatched junction nucleotides: 10. CDR3 nucleotide sequence: TGTGCCAGCAGTTCCGCCCTGACTAGCGGGGGCGGCAATGAGCAGTTCTTC. This gives the protein CASSSALTSGGGNEQFF.